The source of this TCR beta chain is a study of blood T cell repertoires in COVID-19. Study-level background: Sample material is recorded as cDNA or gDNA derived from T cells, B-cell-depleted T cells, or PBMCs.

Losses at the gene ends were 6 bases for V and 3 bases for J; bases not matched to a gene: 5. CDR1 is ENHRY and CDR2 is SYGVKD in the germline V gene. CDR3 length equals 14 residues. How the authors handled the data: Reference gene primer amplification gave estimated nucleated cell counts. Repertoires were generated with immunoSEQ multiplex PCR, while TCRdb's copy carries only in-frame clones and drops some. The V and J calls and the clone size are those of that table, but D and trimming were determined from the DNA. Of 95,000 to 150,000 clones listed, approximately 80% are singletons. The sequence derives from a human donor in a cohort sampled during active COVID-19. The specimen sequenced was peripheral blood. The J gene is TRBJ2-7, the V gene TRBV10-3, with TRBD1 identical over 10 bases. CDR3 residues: CAIRGQGVYYEQYF. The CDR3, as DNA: TGTGCCATCAGAGGACAGGGGGTCTACTACGAGCAGTACTTC.